The 25 T cell receptor beta chains reported below all come from one sample, sequenced in a study of blood T cells in healthy people across ages. Then a second PCR, running roughly 7 to 11 cycles, was carried out with a sample-barcoded 5' primer and a J-beta primer mix. Using its own MiXCR run on the 5' RACE reads, TCRdb lists one record per CDR3 protein. The top ten hold over 2% of the sample, which has roughly 2 million distinct CDR3 sequences, roughly 52% seen once. The sample was blood. These receptors originate from a woman between 35 and 50 years old in good health.

This clonotype was observed a handful of times. This chain connects TRBV29-1 to TRBJ2-5; 7 nucleotides agree with TRBD1. The germline gives CDR1 SQVTM, CDR2 ANQGSEA. This CDR3 contains 13 residues. V lost 7 bases and J lost 4; bases outside the gene matches: 9. The CDR3 sequence: CSARGTVLETQYF. The CDR3 DNA sequence: TGCAGCGCGCGAGGGACAGTCTTAGAGACCCAGTACTTC.

This clonotype was counted only a few times. The rearrangement links TRBV12-3 or TRBV12-4 to TRBJ1-2; maybe TRBD1 (6 bases). Trimming pared 6 bases from V and 7 bases from J, leaving 18 bases between. The CDR3 covers 14 residues. In DNA, the CDR3 is TGTGCCAGCAGGACTATAGACAGGAGTGGTGGCTACACCTTC. Translated, it gives CASRTIDRSGGYTF.

The genes are TRBV11-1 and TRBJ2-1; the match to TRBD2 covers 9 bases. The better agreement between TRBJ2-7 and the DNA end casts doubt on the J call. CDR1 and CDR2 from the germline V gene are SGHAT and FQDESV (reference sequence). The length of the CDR3 is 15 residues. CDR3 loop: CASSSKRGDYNEQYF. The CDR3 nucleotides read TGTGCCAGCAGCTCTAAGCGGGGGGATTACAATGAGCAGTACTTC.

The V and J genes are TRBV6-2 or TRBV6-3 and TRBJ1-4, with D perhaps TRBD1 (5 bases). There are 14 residues in the CDR3. CDR1 is MNHEY and CDR2 is SVGEGT in the germline V gene. Trimming shortened V by 4 bases and J by 7 bases, and 13 bases separated the two germline ends. CDR3 sequence reads: CASSSGDFSEKLFF. The CDR3 DNA sequence: TGTGCCAGCAGTTCCGGGGACTTCAGTGAAAAACTGTTTTTT.

Points on this clonotype: Compared with germline, one end of the junction differs, possibly owing to a read error. The V and J genes are TRBV13 and TRBJ2-1; D gene ambiguous. This CDR3 contains 15 residues. Germline CDR1 and CDR2: PRHDT and FYEKMQ (reference sequence). The CDR3 loop reads CASSLVESSYTEQFF. In DNA form, the CDR3 reads TGTGCCAGCAGCTTAGTGGAGAGCTCCTACACTGAGCAGTTCTTC.

This clonotype was found a few times. The chain is built from TRBV10-3 and TRBJ2-3; the D gene is possibly TRBD2 (6 bases). Deletions cut 4 bases from V and 2 bases from J, with 13 bases between. The CDR3 runs to 15 residues. Germline loops: CDR1 ENHRY, CDR2 SYGVKD. CDR3 bases: TGTGCCATCAGTGTGGCGGGGCTACCCACAGATACGCAGTATTTT. Translation: CAISVAGLPTDTQYF.

This chain joins TRBV3-1 and TRBJ2-3, with D possibly matching TRBD2 (5 bases). Looked up from germline, CDR1 is LGHDT and CDR2 is YNNKEL (reference sequence). This CDR3 contains 17 residues. Trimming shortened V by 1 base and J by 3 bases, and 17 bases separated the two germline ends. This chain's CDR3 is CASSQVFGVEITDTQYF. CDR3 in DNA: TGTGCCAGCAGCCAAGTCTTCGGGGTGGAGATAACAGATACGCAGTATTTT.

This chain uses TRBV9 with TRBJ2-7; D may correspond to TRBD1 or TRBD2 (6 bases each). The CDR3 is 15 amino acids. Trimming pared 0 bases from V and 4 bases from J, leaving 14 bases between. Germline V gene data show CDR1 as SGDLS and CDR2 as YYNGEE. The CDR3 spells CASSVASGEVYEQYF. In DNA, the CDR3 is TGTGCCAGCAGCGTAGCGTCAGGGGAGGTATACGAGCAGTACTTC.

The V and J genes are TRBV12-3 or TRBV12-4 and TRBJ1-2; possible D gene TRBD1, 6 bases. Trimming took off 7 bases at V and 7 bases at J, with 28 bases between the two ends. The CDR3 covers 17 residues. The CDR3, as DNA: TGTGCCAGCATTGGAGGGGGGACCTTACCCTCCTGGGCTGGCTACACCTTC. Protein sequence: CASIGGGTLPSWAGYTF.

A few counts support this clonotype. The chain joins TRBV29-1 to TRBJ2-5, with 8 nucleotides matching TRBD1. Germline CDR1 SQVTM, CDR2 ANQGSEA. The CDR3 totals 11 residues. Trimming cost V 7 bases and J 11 bases; bases outside gene matches: 9. DNA for the CDR3: TGCAGCGATTGGACAGGGAATGAGCAGTACTTC. Translated: CSDWTGNEQYF.

This clonotype was detected a few times. The chain has TRBV6-2 or TRBV6-3 and TRBJ2-3; the match to TRBD1 covers 7 bases. V trimming: 5 bases; J trimming: 2 bases; junction bases outside the gene matches: 16. Per the germline V gene, CDR1 is MNHEY and CDR2 is SVGEGT. CDR3 length equals 18 residues. In nucleotides, the CDR3 is TGTGCCAGCAGTACGGCGGGTACAGGGGCTAAGGTCACAGATACGCAGTATTTT. This sequence encodes CASSTAGTGAKVTDTQYF.

The V gene is TRBV13, the J gene TRBJ1-6, with D perhaps matching TRBD1 (6 bases). V was pared by 0 bases and J by 9 bases, with 15 bases between. This CDR3 contains 16 residues. Germline CDR1 reads PRHDT; CDR2 reads FYEKMQ (reference sequence). The DNA of the CDR3 is TGTGCCAGCAGCTTAGGCCTCCAGGGGAGAGGTTCACCCCTCCACTTT. Translating gives CASSLGLQGRGSPLHF.

The chain joins TRBV7-2 to TRBJ2-1; 7 positions match TRBD1. Germline V gene lookup returns CDR1 SGHTA and CDR2 FQGNSA. The CDR3 consists of 15 residues. Losses at the gene ends were 5 bases for V and 13 bases for J; bases not matched to a gene: 17. DNA for the CDR3: TGTGCCAGCAGCCCAGGGGGAAGGGGCCAAGAGACCCAGTTCTTC. The encoded protein is CASSPGGRGQETQFF.

CDR3 sequence: CSARPPGGYTF. In DNA form, the CDR3 reads TGCAGTGCTAGGCCTCCTGGTGGCTACACCTTC. V is TRBV20-1 and J is TRBJ1-2; D gene uncertain. With 3 bases removed from V and 7 bases from J, the gap between germline ends came to 9 bases. The CDR3 has 11 residues. Germline assignment: CDR1 DFQATT and CDR2 SNEGSKA (reference sequence).

This clonotype was observed a handful of times. The rearrangement links TRBV7-2 to TRBJ2-2; D gene uncertain. Trimming removed 4 bases at V and 6 bases at J, with 12 bases between. CDR1 and CDR2 from the germline V gene are SGHTA and FQGNSA. The CDR3 runs to 14 residues. The CDR3 DNA follows: TGTGCCAGCAGCTATGGGGTCGGGCCCGGGGAGCTGTTTTTT. This translates into CASSYGVGPGELFF.

The chain employs TRBV3-1 and TRBJ1-6; possibly TRBD1 for D (6 bases). V gave up 4 bases and J gave up 6 bases, with 19 bases separating them. Germline V gene sequence: CDR1 LGHDT, CDR2 YNNKEL (reference sequence). This CDR3 has 17 residues. In DNA, the CDR3 is TGTGCCAGCAGCCGAACTCAGGGGCGAGGATCTAATTCACCCCTCCACTTT. It encodes CASSRTQGRGSNSPLHF.

The rearrangement links TRBV2 to TRBJ1-2, with D possibly matching TRBD1 (5 bases). The CDR3 runs to 14 residues. V was trimmed by 7 bases and J by 1 base, leaving 13 bases between them. Germline-derived CDR1 and CDR2 are SNHLY and FYNNEI. CDR3 loop: CASNPTDLNYGYTF. The CDR3 region has the DNA TGTGCCAGCAACCCGACAGATCTTAACTATGGCTACACCTTC. Full variable domain (missing parts from reference TRBV2 and TRBJ1-2): EPEVTQTPSHQVTQMGQEVILRCVPISNHLYFYWYRQILGQKVEFLVSFYNNEISEKSEIFDDQFSVERPDGSNFTLKIRSTKLEDSAMYFCASNPTDLNYGYTFGSGTRLTVV.

This clonotype was counted only a few times. The chain couples TRBV6-2 or TRBV6-3 to TRBJ2-7, with TRBD1 as a possible D gene (6 bases). This CDR3 has 14 residues. Germline V gives CDR1 MNHEY, CDR2 SVGEGT. Deletions cut 5 bases from V and 3 bases from J, with 14 bases between. The CDR3 loop reads CASSDRDISYEQYF. CDR3 coding DNA: TGTGCCAGCAGTGACCGGGACATCAGCTACGAGCAGTACTTC.

This clonotype was observed a handful of times. V and J are TRBV9 and TRBJ2-1; 12 bases line up with TRBD2. V lost 3 bases, J lost 9 bases, and 7 bases stayed unmatched. This CDR3 spans 15 amino acids. CDR1 SGDLS and CDR2 YYNGEE come from the germline V gene. This CDR3 reads CASSDRLAGAGEQFF. CDR3 DNA sequence: TGTGCCAGCAGCGACCGACTAGCGGGGGCAGGTGAGCAGTTCTTC.

Details on this clonotype: An end of the junction differs from the germline gene, which may be a read error. The rearrangement links TRBV7-7 to TRBJ2-1; TRBD2 agrees at 10 bases. CDR1 is SSHAT, CDR2 FNYEAQ, per germline (reference sequence). The CDR3 runs to 15 residues. The CDR3 nucleotides read TGTGCTAGCAGCGTCGGGACTAGCGATGGAGATGAGCAGTTCTTC. It is translated as CASSVGTSDGDEQFF.

In the case of this clonotype: A much larger clone differs by one base, so this may be a read error. A read error is likely, as this CDR3 ends without the conserved phenylalanine or tryptophan. The chain joins TRBV7-2 to TRBJ2-1, with D hard to call. The ends were cut back, 4 bases at V and 2 bases at J, with 3 bases in the middle. The CDR3 totals 12 residues. Germline assignment: CDR1 SGHTA and CDR2 FQGNSA. CDR3 bases: TGTGCCAGCAGCTCCCCCTACAATGAGCAGTTCTTA. Protein sequence: CASSSPYNEQFL.

This clonotype was seen a handful of times. J is TRBJ2-1 and V is TRBV20-1; 14 bases line up with TRBD2. CDR3 size: 15 residues. From germline, CDR1 is DFQATT and CDR2 SNEGSKA (reference sequence). The V segment lost 1 base and the J segment 9 bases; nucleotides outside the gene matches: 5. Here the CDR3 reads CSARGLAGGHSEQFF. The CDR3 DNA reads TGCAGTGCTAGAGGACTAGCGGGGGGGCATAGTGAGCAGTTCTTC.

As concerns this clonotype: The junction and the germline gene differ at one end; a read error may be behind it. The rearrangement links TRBV28 to TRBJ2-7; TRBD1 agrees at 7 bases. The germline gives CDR1 MDHEN, CDR2 SYDVKM. This CDR3 spans 13 amino acids. The CDR3 nucleotides read TGTACCACTTCGGACAGGCCAGCCTACAAGCAGTACTTC. This sequence encodes CTTSDRPAYKQYF.

This clonotype was recorded a few times. The chain is built from TRBV12-3 or TRBV12-4 and TRBJ1-2; the D is unclear. V shed 4 bases and J shed 2 bases, with 23 bases lying between them. CDR3 length: 18 amino acids. CDR3 in amino acids: CASSSVGYPTGYNYGYTF. The CDR3 DNA is TGTGCCAGCAGTTCGGTCGGATACCCGACGGGTTACAACTATGGCTACACCTTC.

The chain employs TRBV29-1 and TRBJ2-2; D gene unclear. The V gene lost 2 bases and the J gene lost 4 bases, with 8 bases spanning the gap. This CDR3 is built from 13 residues. Germline V gene data show CDR1 as SQVTM and CDR2 as ANQGSEA. CDR3 nucleotides: TGCAGCGTTGAAACAAGGGTCACCGGGGAGCTGTTTTTT. Translating gives CSVETRVTGELFF.